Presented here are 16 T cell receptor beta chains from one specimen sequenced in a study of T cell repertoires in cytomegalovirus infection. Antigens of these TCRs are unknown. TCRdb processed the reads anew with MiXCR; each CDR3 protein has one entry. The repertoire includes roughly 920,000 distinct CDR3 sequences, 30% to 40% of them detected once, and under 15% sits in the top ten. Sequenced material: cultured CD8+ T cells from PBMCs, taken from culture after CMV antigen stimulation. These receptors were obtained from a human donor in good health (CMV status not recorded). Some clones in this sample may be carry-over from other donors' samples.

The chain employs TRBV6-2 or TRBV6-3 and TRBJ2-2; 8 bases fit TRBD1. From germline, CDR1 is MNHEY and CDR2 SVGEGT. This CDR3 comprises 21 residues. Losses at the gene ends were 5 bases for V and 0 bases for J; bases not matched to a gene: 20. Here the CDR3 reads CASSEVWGRGPSLANTGELFF. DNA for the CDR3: TGTGCCAGCAGTGAAGTGTGGGGCAGGGGGCCATCCCTCGCGAACACCGGGGAGCTGTTTTTT.

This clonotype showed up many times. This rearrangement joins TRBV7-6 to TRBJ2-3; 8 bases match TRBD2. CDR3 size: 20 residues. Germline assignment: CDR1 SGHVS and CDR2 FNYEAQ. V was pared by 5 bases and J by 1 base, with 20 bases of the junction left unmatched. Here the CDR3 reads CASSLPTAGARYWGTDTQYF. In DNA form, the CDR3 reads TGTGCCAGCAGCCTCCCCACAGCGGGGGCCCGATACTGGGGCACAGATACGCAGTATTTT.

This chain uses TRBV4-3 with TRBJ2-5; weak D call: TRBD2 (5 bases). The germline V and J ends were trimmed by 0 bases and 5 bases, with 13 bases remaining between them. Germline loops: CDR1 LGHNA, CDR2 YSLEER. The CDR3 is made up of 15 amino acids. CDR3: CASSQESRTGETQYF. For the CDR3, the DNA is TGCGCCAGCAGCCAAGAAAGCAGGACGGGGGAGACCCAGTACTTC.

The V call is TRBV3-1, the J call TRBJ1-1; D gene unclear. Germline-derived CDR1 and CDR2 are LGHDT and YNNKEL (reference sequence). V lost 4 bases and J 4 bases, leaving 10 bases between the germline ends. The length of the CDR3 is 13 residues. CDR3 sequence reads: CASSLGSRTEAFF. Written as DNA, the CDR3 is TGTGCCAGCAGCCTGGGGAGTCGCACTGAAGCTTTCTTT.

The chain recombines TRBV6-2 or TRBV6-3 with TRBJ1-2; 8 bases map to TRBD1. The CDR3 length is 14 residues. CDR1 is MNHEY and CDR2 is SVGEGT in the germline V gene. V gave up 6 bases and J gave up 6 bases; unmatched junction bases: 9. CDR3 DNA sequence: TGTGCCAGCAGCTTCGGGACAGGAGAGGATGGCTACACCTTC. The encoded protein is CASSFGTGEDGYTF.

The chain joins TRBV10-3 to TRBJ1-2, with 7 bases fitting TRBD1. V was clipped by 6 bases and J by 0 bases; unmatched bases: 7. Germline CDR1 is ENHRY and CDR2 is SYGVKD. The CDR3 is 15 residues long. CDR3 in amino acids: CAIREGQGANYGYTF. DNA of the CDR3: TGTGCCATCAGGGAAGGGCAGGGGGCTAACTATGGCTACACCTTC.

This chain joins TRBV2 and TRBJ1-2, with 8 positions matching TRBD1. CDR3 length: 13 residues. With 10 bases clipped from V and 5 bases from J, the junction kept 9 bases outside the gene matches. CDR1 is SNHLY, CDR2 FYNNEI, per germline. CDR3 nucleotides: TGTGCCAACCTTCGGACAGGGCAGTATGGCTACACCTTC. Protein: CANLRTGQYGYTF.

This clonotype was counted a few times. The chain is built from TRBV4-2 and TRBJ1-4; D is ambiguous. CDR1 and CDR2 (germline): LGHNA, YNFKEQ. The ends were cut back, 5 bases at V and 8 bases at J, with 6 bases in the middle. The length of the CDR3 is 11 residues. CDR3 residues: CASSSIEKLFF. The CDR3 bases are TGTGCCAGCAGCTCCATCGAAAAACTGTTTTTT.

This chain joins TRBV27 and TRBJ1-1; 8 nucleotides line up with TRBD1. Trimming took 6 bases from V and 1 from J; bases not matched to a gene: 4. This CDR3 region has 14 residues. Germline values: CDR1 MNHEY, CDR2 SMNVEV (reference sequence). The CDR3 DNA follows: TGTGCCAGCAGCATACAGGGGGAGAACACTGAAGCTTTCTTT. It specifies CASSIQGENTEAFF.

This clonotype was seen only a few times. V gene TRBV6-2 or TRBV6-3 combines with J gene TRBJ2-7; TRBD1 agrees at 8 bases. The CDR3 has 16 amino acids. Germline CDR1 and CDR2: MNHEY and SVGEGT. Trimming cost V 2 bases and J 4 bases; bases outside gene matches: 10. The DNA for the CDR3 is TGTGCCAGCAGTTACCCCGACGGACAGGGTCCGTACGAGCAGTACTTC. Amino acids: CASSYPDGQGPYEQYF.

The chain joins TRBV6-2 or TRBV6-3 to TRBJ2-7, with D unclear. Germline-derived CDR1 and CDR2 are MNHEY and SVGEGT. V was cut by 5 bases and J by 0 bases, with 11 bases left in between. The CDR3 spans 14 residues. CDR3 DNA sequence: TGTGCCAGCAGTAAGGGCCCCTACTCCTACGAGCAGTACGTC. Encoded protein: CASSKGPYSYEQYV.

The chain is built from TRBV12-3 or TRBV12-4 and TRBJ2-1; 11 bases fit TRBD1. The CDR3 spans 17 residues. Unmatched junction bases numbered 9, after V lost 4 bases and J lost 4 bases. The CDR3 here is CASSSLQGQGVYNEQFF. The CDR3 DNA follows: TGTGCCAGCAGTTCCCTTCAGGGACAGGGGGTTTACAATGAGCAGTTCTTC.

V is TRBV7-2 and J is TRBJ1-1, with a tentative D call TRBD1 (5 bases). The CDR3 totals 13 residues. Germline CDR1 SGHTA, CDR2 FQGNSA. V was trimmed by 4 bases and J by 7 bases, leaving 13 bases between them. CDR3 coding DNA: TGTGCCAGCAGCTCCGGGGGGGGTCTTGAAGCTTTCTTT. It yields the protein CASSSGGGLEAFF.

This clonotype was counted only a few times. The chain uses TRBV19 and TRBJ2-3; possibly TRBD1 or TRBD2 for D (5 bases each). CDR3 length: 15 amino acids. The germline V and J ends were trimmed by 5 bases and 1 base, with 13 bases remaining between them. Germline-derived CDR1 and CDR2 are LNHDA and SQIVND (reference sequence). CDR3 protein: CASSARGRRTDTQYF. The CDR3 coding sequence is TGTGCCAGTAGTGCCCGGGGCAGGCGCACAGATACGCAGTATTTT.

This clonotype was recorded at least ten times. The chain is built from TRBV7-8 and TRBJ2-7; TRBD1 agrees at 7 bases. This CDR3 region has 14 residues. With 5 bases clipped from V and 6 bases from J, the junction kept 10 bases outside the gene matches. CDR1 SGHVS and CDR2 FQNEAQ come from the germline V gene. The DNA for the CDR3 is TGTGCCAGCAGCATCCTCGACAGGGCCGTCGAGCAGTACGTC. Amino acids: CASSILDRAVEQYV.

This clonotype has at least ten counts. The CDR3 nucleotides are TGTGCCAGCAGCGCCGGGACTAGCGGAACTAGCACAGATACGCAGTATTTT. Protein: CASSAGTSGTSTDTQYF. The chain joins TRBV7-6 to TRBJ2-3; 11 nucleotides match TRBD2. This CDR3 has 17 residues. J was trimmed by 0 bases and V by 5 bases; bases with no gene match: 7. Per germline, CDR1 SGHVS and CDR2 FNYEAQ.